Shown below are 16 T cell receptor beta chains from a single sample sequenced in a study of blood T cell repertoires in COVID-19. TCRdb's copy holds only in-frame clones and misses some; the assay was immunoSEQ multiplex PCR. The repertoire holds 190,000 or so clones, with 78% as singletons. Sequencing used peripheral blood. All receptors derive from an elderly woman with active or convalescent COVID-19.

V and J are TRBV5-1 and TRBJ2-7; 12 bases are shared with TRBD2. Germline CDR1 SGHRS, CDR2 YFSETQ. V lost 4 bases and J lost 3; bases outside the gene matches: 5. The CDR3 length is 15 residues. This CDR3 is CASSPGLAGFYEQYF. CDR3 nucleotide sequence: TGCGCCAGCAGCCCCGGACTAGCGGGGTTCTACGAGCAGTACTTC.

The V and J genes are TRBV4-1 and TRBJ2-5, with TRBD2 matching 12 bases. The CDR3 consists of 18 residues. After removal of 4 bases from V and 1 base from J, the junction contained 10 bases not matched to a gene. CDR1 is MGHRA and CDR2 is YSYEKL in the germline V gene. CDR3 nucleotides: TGCGCCAGCAGCCCCCACCCGACTAGCGGGGGACTCCAAGAGACCCAGTACTTC. Protein: CASSPHPTSGGLQETQYF.

The J gene is TRBJ2-6, the V gene TRBV19; D is unresolved. Trimming shortened V by 6 bases and J by 2 bases, and 11 bases separated the two germline ends. CDR1 is LNHDA, CDR2 SQIVND, per germline (reference sequence). This CDR3 has 15 residues. This chain's CDR3 is CASSRGLAGANVLTF. CDR3 DNA sequence: TGTGCCAGTAGCCGCGGTTTGGCTGGGGCCAACGTCCTGACTTTC.

The chain employs TRBV5-4 and TRBJ2-7, with D possibly being TRBD2 (5 bases). Trimming stripped 0 bases from V and 6 bases from J, with 19 bases between. The CDR3 runs to 16 residues. CDR1 is SGHNT and CDR2 is YYREEE in the germline V gene (reference sequence). CDR3 in amino acids: CASSLGRAGVPREQYF. CDR3 nucleotides: TGTGCCAGCAGCTTGGGGCGGGCGGGTGTGCCGCGCGAGCAGTACTTC.

This clone appeared a few times. The V call is TRBV5-1, the J call TRBJ2-5; weak D call: TRBD1 (5 bases). V lost 4 bases to trimming and J lost 5 bases, with 12 bases between them. CDR1 is SGHRS and CDR2 is YFSETQ in the germline V gene. This CDR3 is 13 amino acids long. This CDR3 reads CASSDQGIETQYF. CDR3 DNA: TGCGCCAGCAGCGATCAGGGAATCGAGACCCAGTACTTC.

The chain has TRBV9 and TRBJ2-7; no definite D call. CDR3 size: 14 residues. Germline CDR1 SGDLS, CDR2 YYNGEE. The V end lost 0 bases, the J end lost 3 bases, and 10 bases lay between the germline ends. CDR3 residues: CASSVDSAHYEQYF. The DNA of the CDR3 is TGTGCCAGCAGCGTAGATAGTGCTCACTACGAGCAGTACTTC.

The rearrangement joins TRBV19 to TRBJ2-4; 8 bases align to TRBD2. The CDR3 sequence is 15 residues long. Germline assignment: CDR1 LNHDA and CDR2 SQIVND (reference sequence). V gave up 2 bases and J gave up 8 bases; unmatched junction bases: 8. The CDR3 region is CASSIRFSGADIQYF. The DNA of the CDR3 is TGTGCCAGTAGTATAAGGTTTAGCGGGGCAGACATTCAGTACTTC.

This chain connects TRBV29-1 to TRBJ1-2; D is undetermined. Germline CDR1 SQVTM, CDR2 ANQGSEA. The CDR3 is made up of 11 amino acids. V lost 4 bases, J lost 1 base, and 4 bases lay in between. The CDR3 region is CSVASNYGYTF. CDR3 bases: TGCAGCGTTGCCAGTAACTATGGCTACACCTTC.

With respect to this clone: At the DNA level, this CDR3 is encoded by other sequences in the same sample as well. The chain joins TRBV4-2 to TRBJ2-7, with 10 bases aligning to TRBD1. The CDR3 runs to 16 residues. Germline V CDR1 and CDR2: LGHNA, YNFKEQ. V shed 1 base and J 4 bases; nucleotides not matched to a gene: 7. Written as DNA, the CDR3 is TGTGCCAGCAGCCAAGGCCCGGGACAGGGGCCTTACGAGCAGTACTTC. It codes for CASSQGPGQGPYEQYF.

The rearrangement joins TRBV9 to TRBJ1-3, with TRBD1 matching over 7 bases. Germline CDR1 is SGDLS and CDR2 is YYNGEE. CDR3 length: 16 residues. V lost 4 bases and J lost 2; bases outside the gene matches: 9. The CDR3 nucleotides are TGTGCCAGCAGCACCCTGGGACAGTTTGCTGGAAACACCATATATTTT. Protein sequence: CASSTLGQFAGNTIYF.

J is TRBJ2-2 and V is TRBV5-1; D is unresolved. The ends were cut back, 0 bases at V and 2 bases at J, with 5 bases in the middle. Germline V CDR1 and CDR2: SGHRS, YFSETQ. CDR3 length: 14 amino acids. CDR3 sequence reads: CASSLGQNTGELFF. The CDR3 DNA reads TGCGCCAGCAGCTTGGGTCAAAACACCGGGGAGCTGTTTTTT.

This chain uses TRBV6-5 with TRBJ1-5; 8 bases agree with TRBD1. Germline V CDR1 and CDR2: MNHEY, SVGAGI. V lost 6 bases to trimming and J lost 0 bases; unmatched junction nucleotides: 4. The CDR3 spans 15 residues. The CDR3 protein is CASSRGPYSNQPQHF. CDR3 bases: TGTGCCAGCAGCAGGGGGCCATATAGCAATCAGCCCCAGCATTTT.

The chain has TRBV30 and TRBJ2-7, with TRBD1 matching over 9 bases. The CDR3 consists of 12 residues. The V gene end was trimmed by 5 bases and the J gene end by 1 base; junction bases not matched to a gene: 0. Germline values: CDR1 GTSNPN, CDR2 SVGIG (reference sequence). CDR3 bases: TGTGCCTGGGGACAGGGGTCCTACGAGCAGTACTTC. Encoded protein: CAWGQGSYEQYF.

The CDR3 DNA sequence: TGTGCCAGCTCACCAGTGCGGGAGAGTGAGCAGTTCTTC. It yields the protein CASSPVRESEQFF. The chain couples TRBV18 to TRBJ2-1, with 7 bases lining up with TRBD2. Per the germline V gene, CDR1 is KGHSH and CDR2 is LQKENI. This CDR3 comprises 13 residues. The V segment lost 2 bases and the J segment 9 bases; nucleotides outside the gene matches: 4.

The V and J genes are TRBV3-1 (or the pseudogene TRBV3-2) and TRBJ2-7, with D tentatively TRBD2 (5 bases). Germline V gene data show CDR1 as LGHDT and CDR2 as YNNKEL (reference sequence). The germline V and J ends were trimmed by 1 base and 6 bases, with 22 bases remaining between them. The CDR3 has 17 residues. This CDR3 reads CASSQAGVSSMSPEQYF. CDR3 nucleotides: TGTGCCAGCAGCCAAGCCGGGGTGAGTAGCATGTCTCCCGAGCAGTACTTC.

The genes are TRBV27 and TRBJ1-6; tentative D call: TRBD1 (6 bases). The CDR3 consists of 17 residues. Germline-derived CDR1 and CDR2 are MNHEY and SMNVEV (reference sequence). V gave up 4 bases and J gave up 0 bases, with 13 bases separating them. DNA of the CDR3: TGTGCCAGCAGTTATCGGCCGGACAGCTCCTATAATTCACCCCTCCACTTT. Translating it yields CASSYRPDSSYNSPLHF.